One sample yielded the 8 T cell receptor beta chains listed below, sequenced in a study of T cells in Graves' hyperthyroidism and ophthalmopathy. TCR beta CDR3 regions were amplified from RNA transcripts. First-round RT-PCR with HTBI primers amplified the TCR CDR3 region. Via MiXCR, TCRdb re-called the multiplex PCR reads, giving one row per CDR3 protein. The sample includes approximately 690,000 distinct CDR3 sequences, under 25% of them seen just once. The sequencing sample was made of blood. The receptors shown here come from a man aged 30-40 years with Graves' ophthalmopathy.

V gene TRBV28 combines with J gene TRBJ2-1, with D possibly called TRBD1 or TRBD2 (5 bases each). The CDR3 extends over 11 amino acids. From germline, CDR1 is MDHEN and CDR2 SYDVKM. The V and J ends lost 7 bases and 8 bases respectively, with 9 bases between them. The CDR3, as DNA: TGTGCCAGCACTAGCAGGGATGAGCAGTTCTTC. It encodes CASTSRDEQFF. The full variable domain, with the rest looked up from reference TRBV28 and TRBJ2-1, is DVKVTQSSRYLVKRTGEKVFLECVQDMDHENMFWYRQDPGLGLRLIYFSYDVKMKEKGDIPEGYSVSREKKERFSLILESASTNQTSMYLCASTSRDEQFFGPGTRLTVL.

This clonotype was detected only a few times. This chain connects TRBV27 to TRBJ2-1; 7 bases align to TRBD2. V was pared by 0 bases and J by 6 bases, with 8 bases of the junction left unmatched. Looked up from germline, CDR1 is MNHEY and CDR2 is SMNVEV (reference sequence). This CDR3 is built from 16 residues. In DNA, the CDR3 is TGTGCCAGCAGTTTATCGGGGGGGGTTCCCACCAATGAGCAGTTCTTC. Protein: CASSLSGGVPTNEQFF.

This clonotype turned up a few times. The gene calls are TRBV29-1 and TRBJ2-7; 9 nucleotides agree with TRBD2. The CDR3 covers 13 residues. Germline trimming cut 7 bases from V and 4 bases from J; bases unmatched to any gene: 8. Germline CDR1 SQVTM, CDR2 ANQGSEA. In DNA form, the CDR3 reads TGCAGCGCCTTTTTAGCGGGAGTATACGAGCAGTACTTC. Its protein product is CSAFLAGVYEQYF.

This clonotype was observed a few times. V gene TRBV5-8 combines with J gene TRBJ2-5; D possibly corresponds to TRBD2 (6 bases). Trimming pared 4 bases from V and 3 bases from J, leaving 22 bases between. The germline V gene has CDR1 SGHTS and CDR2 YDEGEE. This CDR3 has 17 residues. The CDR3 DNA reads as TGTGCCAGCAGCACCTCCCTGTCCGGGACGGGGGAAGAGACCCAGTACTTC. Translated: CASSTSLSGTGEETQYF.

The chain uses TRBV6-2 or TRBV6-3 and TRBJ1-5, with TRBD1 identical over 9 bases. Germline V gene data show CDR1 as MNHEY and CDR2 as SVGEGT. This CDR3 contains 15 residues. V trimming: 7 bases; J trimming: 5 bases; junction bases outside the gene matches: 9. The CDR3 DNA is TGTGCCAGCACCCAAACAGGGGGCTCTTATCAGCCCCAGCATTTT. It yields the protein CASTQTGGSYQPQHF.

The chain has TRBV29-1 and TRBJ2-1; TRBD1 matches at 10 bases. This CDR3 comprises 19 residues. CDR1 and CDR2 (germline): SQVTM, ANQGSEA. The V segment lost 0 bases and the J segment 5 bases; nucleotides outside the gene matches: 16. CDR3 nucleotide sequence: TGCAGCGTTGAAGATCTGCGGACAGGGGGATCCCTCCAAAACAATGAGCAGTTCTTC. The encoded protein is CSVEDLRTGGSLQNNEQFF.

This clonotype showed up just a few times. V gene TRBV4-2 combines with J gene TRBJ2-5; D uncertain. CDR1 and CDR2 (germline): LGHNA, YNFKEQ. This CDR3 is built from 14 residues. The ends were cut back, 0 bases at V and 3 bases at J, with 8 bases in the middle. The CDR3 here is CASSQDWKEETQYF. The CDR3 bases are TGTGCCAGCAGCCAAGATTGGAAGGAAGAGACCCAGTACTTC.

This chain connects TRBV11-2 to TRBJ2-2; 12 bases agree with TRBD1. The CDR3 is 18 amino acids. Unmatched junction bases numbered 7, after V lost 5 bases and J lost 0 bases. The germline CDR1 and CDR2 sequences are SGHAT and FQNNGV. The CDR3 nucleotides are TGTGCCAGCAGCCAAGAGGGACAGGGGGCATCGAACACCGGGGAGCTGTTTTTT. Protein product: CASSQEGQGASNTGELFF.